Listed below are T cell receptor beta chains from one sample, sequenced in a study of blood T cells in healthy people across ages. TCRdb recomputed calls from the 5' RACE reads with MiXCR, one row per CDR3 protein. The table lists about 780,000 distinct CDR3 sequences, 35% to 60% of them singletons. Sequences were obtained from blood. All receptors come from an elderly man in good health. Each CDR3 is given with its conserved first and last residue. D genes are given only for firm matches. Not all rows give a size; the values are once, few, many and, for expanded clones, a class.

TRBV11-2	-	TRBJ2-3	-	CASSLGSVTDTQYF	TGTGCCAGCAGCTTAGGGAGCGTCACAGATACGCAGTATTTT
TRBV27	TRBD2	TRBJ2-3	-	CASSSGSSGRAADTQYF	TGTGCCAGCAGTTCGGGCTCTAGCGGGAGGGCCGCAGATACGCAGTATTTT
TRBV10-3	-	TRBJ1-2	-	CAISGDRNYGYTF	TGTGCCATCAGTGGCGACAGAAACTATGGCTACACCTTC
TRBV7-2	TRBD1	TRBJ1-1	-	CASSARTGWGDTEAFF	TGTGCCAGCAGCGCAAGGACAGGTTGGGGGGACACTGAAGCTTTCTTT
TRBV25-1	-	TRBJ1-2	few	CAADSGSYGYTF	TGTGCCGCTGACTCCGGGAGCTATGGCTACACCTTC
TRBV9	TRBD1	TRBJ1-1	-	CASSPIQGDTEAFF	TGTGCCAGCAGCCCGATACAGGGGGACACTGAAGCTTTCTTT
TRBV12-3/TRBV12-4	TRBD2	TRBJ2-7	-	CASGKREGLREQYF	TGTGCCAGCGGAAAGCGGGAGGGCCTTAGGGAGCAGTACTTC
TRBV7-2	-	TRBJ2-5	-	CASSPLVMGHTEQYF	TGTGCCAGCAGCCCCTTAGTTATGGGACATACGGAGCAGTACTTC
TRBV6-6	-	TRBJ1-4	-	CASSYGEKLFF	TGTGCCAGCAGTTACGGTGAAAAACTGTTTTTT
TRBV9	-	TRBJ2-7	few	CASSGSTGLVPEQYF	TGTGCCAGCAGCGGGTCGACAGGACTTGTTCCCGAGCAGTACTTC
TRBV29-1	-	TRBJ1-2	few	CSVEQGAGYTF	TGCAGCGTTGAGCAGGGCGCTGGCTACACCTTC
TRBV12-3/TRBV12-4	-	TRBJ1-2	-	CASSLTNDGYSF	TGTGCCAGCAGTTTAACAAACGATGGCTACTCCTTC
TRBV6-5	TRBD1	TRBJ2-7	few	CASSYVPGQGYEQYF	TGTGCCAGCAGTTACGTCCCGGGACAGGGGTACGAGCAGTACTTC
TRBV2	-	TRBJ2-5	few	CASTIQETQYF	TGTGCCAGCACTATCCAAGAGACCCAGTACTTC
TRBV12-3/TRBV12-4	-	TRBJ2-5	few	CASSSSTSEAYF	TGTGCCAGCAGTTCCAGTACTAGTGAGGCGTACTTC
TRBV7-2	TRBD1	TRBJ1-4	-	CASSLWGTANEKLFF	TGTGCCAGCAGCTTATGGGGGACAGCTAATGAAAAACTGTTTTTT
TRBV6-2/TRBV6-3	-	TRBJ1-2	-	CASSYGYGYTF	TGTGCCAGCAGTTACGGGTATGGCTACACCTTC